This is a list of T cell receptor beta chains from one sample in a study of PD-L1 blockade in urothelial cancer. Profiling relied on immunoSEQ multiplex PCR, and the TCRdb table lists in-frame clones only, not all of them. The sample lists some 44,000 clones; 65% to 85% were seen once. The sample here was PBMCs, taken around atezolizumab (anti-PD-L1) treatment. The receptors were gathered from a man in his sixties with urothelial cancer. CDR3s leave out the opening cysteine and the closing phenylalanine or tryptophan.

V gene	J gene	CDR3 protein
TRBV2	TRBJ1-5	ATSDREGSPQH
TRBV29-1	TRBJ2-5	SALRLAGGPVETQY
TRBV9	TRBJ2-7	ASSVSSDGGSYEQY
TRBV19	TRBJ2-5	ASSITLRGETQY
TRBV6-1	TRBJ1-5	ASSDGQLNQPQH
TRBV6-4	TRBJ2-3	ASSALAGGSTDTQY
TRBV6-5	TRBJ1-5	ASSTGVPGQPQH
TRBV10-3	TRBJ2-7	AISGTVGGYEQY
TRBV5-6	TRBJ2-7	ASSLLQGTYEQY
TRBV2	TRBJ2-3	ASSQQGSSTDTQY
TRBV19	TRBJ2-2	ASSILGGATGELF
TRBV5-4	TRBJ2-6	ASSSGQASSGANVLT
TRBV5-1	TRBJ1-6	ASSLGGSPLH
TRBV6-5	TRBJ2-7	ASRGDRVYEQY
TRBV5-1	TRBJ2-1	ASSLEAASSSYNEQF
TRBV28	TRBJ2-7	ASSTPSGGPSSYEQY